This TCR beta chain was observed in a study of T cell responses to AZD1222 COVID-19 vaccine. This clone was observed a single time. The antigen is undetermined. General study findings and limits: Following two doses of AZD1222, Spike-specific TCR breadth and depth rose.

Repertoires were generated with immunoSEQ multiplex PCR, while TCRdb's copy carries only in-frame clones and drops some. Of some 170,000 clones detected, roughly 91% appear once; the ten largest clones hold approximately 1.6%. The V gene's germline CDR1 is KGHSH and CDR2 LQKENI. The V and J ends lost 3 bases and 3 bases respectively, with 12 bases between them. The length of the CDR3 is 14 residues. This TCR was sampled from an adult in good health. Source: peripheral blood, taken on day 0 of AZD1222 vaccination. This chain joins TRBV18 and TRBJ2-7; the D gene is possibly TRBD1 (6 bases). The CDR3 loop is CASSPSGAGYEQYF. The CDR3 DNA is TGTGCCAGCTCACCCTCAGGGGCAGGCTACGAGCAGTACTTC.